This T cell receptor beta chain was profiled in a study of blood T cell repertoires in COVID-19. This clone appeared a single time. Per the study methods: Amplification of reference gene primers provided the estimated nucleated cell counts. Repertoires were generated with immunoSEQ multiplex PCR, while TCRdb's copy carries only in-frame clones and drops some. V and J calls and clone size are given by that table; D and trimming were obtained from the DNA. This table has about 440,000 clones, approximately 90% appearing once. This TCR was recovered from a woman aged 25-40 years with acute or convalescent COVID-19. The sequencing input was peripheral blood.

CDR3 residues: CASSPSDLPEGYTF. The CDR3 DNA follows: TGTGCCAGCTCACCATCAGATCTCCCGGAGGGCTACACCTTC. The chain combines TRBV18 with TRBJ1-2; D gene ambiguous. The V end lost 2 bases, the J end lost 8 bases, and 15 bases lay between the germline ends. Germline V gene sequence: CDR1 KGHSH, CDR2 LQKENI. The CDR3 is 14 amino acids.